Presented here are 23 T cell receptor beta chains from one specimen sequenced in a study of monozygotic twins with inflammatory bowel disease. Using the 5' RACE reads, TCRdb records one entry per CDR3 protein without DNA. This sample lists about 380,000 distinct CDR3 sequences; its ten largest clones have just over 2.5%. The sample comprised blood. The receptor source for this set is a human donor with ulcerative colitis or Crohn's disease, or a healthy co-twin of an affected twin (not recorded which).

V gene TRBV7-2 combines with J gene TRBJ1-5. This CDR3 spans 14 amino acids. From germline, CDR1 is SGHTA and CDR2 FQGNSA. CDR3 sequence reads: CASSLRQVNQPQHF.

The chain employs TRBV5-1 and TRBJ2-5; there is no DNA to check the TCRdb D call of TRBD2. This CDR3 has 15 amino acids. CDR1 SGHRS and CDR2 YFSETQ come from the germline V gene. CDR3 protein: CASSYLAGARETQYF. The whole variable domain, remainder taken from reference TRBV5-1 and TRBJ2-5, is KAGVTQTPRYLIKTRGQQVTLSCSPISGHRSVSWYQQTPGQGLQFLFEYFSETQRNKGNFPGRFSGRQFSNSRSEMNVSTLELGDSALYLCASSYLAGARETQYFGPGTRLLVL.

V gene TRBV2 combines with J gene TRBJ1-4; no DNA is available, so the TRBD1 call from TCRdb remains unchecked. The CDR3 has 13 amino acids. In germline, CDR1 is SNHLY, CDR2 FYNNEI. The CDR3: CATQLQGFQKLFF.

The chain has TRBV15 and TRBJ1-5; the D call of TRBD1 rests on TCRdb alone, since no DNA is present to check it. Germline lookup yields CDR1 LNHNV and CDR2 YYDKDF (reference sequence). The CDR3 runs to 14 residues. This chain's CDR3 is CATSSQGMRQPQHF.

This CDR3 reads CASSSITQGKETQYF. The chain links TRBV5-8 to TRBJ2-5; as DNA is missing, the TRBD1 call by TCRdb cannot be tested. Per germline, CDR1 SGHTS and CDR2 YDEGEE. The CDR3 spans 15 residues.

The chain recombines TRBV20-1 with TRBJ2-5; TCRdb's D gene call, TRBD1, goes unchecked for lack of DNA. CDR3 length: 16 amino acids. The germline gives CDR1 DFQATT, CDR2 SNEGSKA (reference sequence). The CDR3 here is CSARTFDRGNQETQYF.

J is TRBJ2-7 and V is TRBV7-2. The CDR3 consists of 13 residues. Germline lookup yields CDR1 SGHTA and CDR2 FQGNSA. The CDR3 spells CASSPADYYEQYF.

The genes are TRBV7-2 and TRBJ1-4; the TCRdb D gene call, TRBD1, has no DNA to confirm it. CDR1 and CDR2 (germline): SGHTA, FQGNSA. This CDR3 is built from 12 residues. The CDR3 is CASSERDTQLFF.

The J gene is TRBJ1-5, the V gene TRBV15. Germline CDR1 and CDR2: LNHNV and YYDKDF (reference sequence). The CDR3 is made up of 13 amino acids. The chain's CDR3 is CATSTGWGQPQHF.

J is TRBJ2-3 and V is TRBV7-2; TCRdb's D gene call, TRBD2, goes unchecked for lack of DNA. Germline V gene sequence: CDR1 SGHTA, CDR2 FQGNSA. This CDR3 is built from 15 residues. Here the CDR3 reads CASRTSGGSTDTQYF.

The V call is TRBV7-2, the J call TRBJ2-3; the TCRdb D gene call, TRBD1, has no DNA to confirm it. Germline V gives CDR1 SGHTA, CDR2 FQGNSA. This CDR3 comprises 14 residues. CDR3 residues: CASSLMQGTDTQYF.

The chain is built from TRBV7-7 and TRBJ2-2. CDR3 length: 14 amino acids. CDR1 is SSHAT and CDR2 is FNYEAQ in the germline V gene (reference sequence). This CDR3 reads CASSLYRNTGELFF.

The genes are TRBV18 and TRBJ2-5; TCRdb's assignment of TRBD2 cannot be checked, as there is no DNA. Germline CDR1 and CDR2: KGHSH and LQKENI. CDR3 size: 13 residues. CDR3 residues: CASSPRAGETQYF.

This rearrangement joins TRBV18 to TRBJ2-5. Germline CDR1 KGHSH, CDR2 LQKENI. The CDR3 has 14 residues. Here the CDR3 reads CASSPGSGRGTQYF.

The chain recombines TRBV11-2 with TRBJ2-3. Germline assignment: CDR1 SGHAT and CDR2 FQNNGV. This CDR3 has 12 amino acids. The CDR3 sequence is CASSPMGDTQYF. Complete variable domain (other parts from reference TRBV11-2 and TRBJ2-3): EAGVAQSPRYKIIEKRQSVAFWCNPISGHATLYWYQQILGQGPKLLIQFQNNGVVDDSQLPKDRFSAERLKGVDSTLKIQPAKLEDSAVYLCASSPMGDTQYFGPGTRLTVL.

The J gene is TRBJ2-2, the V gene TRBV9; the D call of TRBD1 rests on TCRdb alone, since no DNA is present to check it. The CDR3 extends over 13 amino acids. The V gene's germline CDR1 is SGDLS and CDR2 YYNGEE. The CDR3 region is CASSQQGAGELFF.

V usage is TRBV5-8 and J usage is TRBJ2-7; TCRdb picks TRBD1, but there is no DNA to check that call. Germline-derived CDR1 and CDR2 are SGHTS and YDEGEE. The CDR3 spans 13 residues. The chain's CDR3 is CASSSRRGDEQYF.

The rearrangement links TRBV18 to TRBJ2-7; the TCRdb D gene call, TRBD1, has no DNA to confirm it. This CDR3 comprises 14 residues. Germline CDR1 KGHSH, CDR2 LQKENI. This chain's CDR3 is CASSPDRLHYEQYF. Combining the CDR3 with reference TRBV18 and TRBJ2-7 gives the whole variable domain NAGVMQNPRHLVRRRGQEARLRCSPMKGHSHVYWYRQLPEEGLKFMVYLQKENIIDESGMPKERFSAEFPKEGPSILRIQQVVRGDSAAYFCASSPDRLHYEQYFGPGTRLTVT.

This chain joins TRBV15 and TRBJ2-5; TCRdb proposes TRBD1, but this gene call is untestable without DNA. The CDR3 runs 14 residues. Germline lookup yields CDR1 LNHNV and CDR2 YYDKDF (reference sequence). This CDR3 is CATSQGGEQETQYF.

This chain connects TRBV12-3 or TRBV12-4 to TRBJ2-3. The CDR3 contains 14 residues. CDR3 in amino acids: CASSTSGGTDTQYF.

CDR3 residues: CAWTEGGTANTGELFF. V is TRBV30 and J is TRBJ2-2; TCRdb names TRBD1, which stays unverified in the absence of DNA. Germline CDR1 and CDR2: GTSNPN and SVGIG (reference sequence). The CDR3 is 16 amino acids.

The chain is built from TRBV20-1 and TRBJ1-2; TCRdb's D call, TRBD1, is unchecked because there is no DNA. This CDR3 has 15 amino acids. The germline V gene encodes CDR1 DFQATT and CDR2 SNEGSKA (reference sequence). This CDR3 reads CSARDGRDRNYGYTF.

This sequence joins TRBV6-2 or TRBV6-3 and TRBJ2-5. CDR1 and CDR2 from the germline V gene are MNHEY and SVGEGT. This CDR3 has 15 amino acids. The CDR3 sequence is CASSYGSTSQETQYF.